This TCR beta chain is from a study of shared clonotypes between healthy human individuals. Notes on the study in general: Apart from blood, nothing was sampled; tissue repertoires likely differ.

The test was conducted at deep level. Here immunoSEQ multiplex PCR was the method, and the copy in TCRdb shows in-frame clones only, minus some. The data hold fewer than 650,000 clones, with 75% to 85% observed a single time. For this clone: The target antigen is unknown.

Germline V lookup: CDR1 MNHNY, CDR2 SVGAGI (reference sequence). This CDR3 spans 14 amino acids. Germline trimming cut 7 bases from V and 8 bases from J; bases unmatched to any gene: 8. The receptor was isolated from a middle-aged woman in good health. Some clones in this sample may be carry-over from other donors' samples. The V call is TRBV6-6, the J call TRBJ1-6; 7 bases fit TRBD1. The sequenced sample consisted of PBMCs. The CDR3: CASKAGGSYSPLHF. DNA for the CDR3: TGTGCCAGCAAGGCAGGGGGGTCGTATTCACCCCTCCACTTT.